The 3 T cell receptor beta chains given below trace back to one sample, sequenced in a study of cytomegalovirus exposure and HLA in healthy donors. The PCR contained 60 Vbeta and 13 Jbeta primers. Data came from immunoSEQ multiplex PCR; TCRdb stores just in-frame clones and leaves some out. The data contain fewer than 110,000 clones, 77% of them singletons. Specimen: PBMCs. All receptors come from a male donor in good health and CMV-seronegative.

The chain is built from TRBV6-5 and TRBJ2-7; D is unresolved. Germline loops: CDR1 MNHEY, CDR2 SVGAGI. The CDR3 extends over 14 amino acids. V shed 2 bases and J shed 3 bases, with 11 bases lying between them. CDR3 in amino acids: CASSYQRGSYEQYF. In DNA, the CDR3 is TGTGCCAGCAGTTACCAGCGAGGCAGCTACGAGCAGTACTTC.

This clone was seen only once. The chain employs TRBV25-1 and TRBJ2-7; D remains unclear. The CDR3 is 16 amino acids. V lost 3 bases to trimming and J lost 1 base, with 16 bases between them. CDR1 and CDR2 (germline): MGHDK, SYGVNS. The CDR3 spells CASSDPLFLLSYEQYF. The CDR3 DNA reads TGTGCCAGCAGTGACCCACTTTTCCTCCTTTCCTACGAGCAGTACTTC.

Notes on this clone: Other DNA variants within this sample encode the same CDR3. The chain combines TRBV28 with TRBJ1-5; perhaps TRBD1 as D (6 bases). Germline CDR1 is MDHEN and CDR2 is SYDVKM. Between the trimmed V and J ends, which lost 6 bases and 6 bases, there was a span of 15 bases. This CDR3 has 14 amino acids. The CDR3 spells CASSLQGFSQPQHF. The CDR3 nucleotides read TGTGCCAGCAGCTTGCAGGGGTTCTCTCAGCCCCAGCATTTT.